This entry describes one TCR beta chain. Produced via immunoSEQ multiplex PCR; TCRdb's table is partial and in-frame only. The sample gives under 300,000 clones, around four fifths of which show up once; about 2% is in the top ten. This record comes from a study of blood T cell repertoires in COVID-19. Study background: Specimens from acute and convalescent COVID-19 originated in the United States, Italy and Spain.

V shed 3 bases and J shed 4 bases, with 6 bases lying between them. In germline, CDR1 is ENHRY, CDR2 SYGVKD. The CDR3 covers 12 residues. The specimen was peripheral blood. The receptor was isolated from a man aged 25 to 40 who had recovered from COVID-19. J is TRBJ1-2 and V is TRBV10-3, with D possibly TRBD1 on 5 matching bases. This CDR3 is CAISEQAYGYTF. As DNA, the CDR3 is TGTGCCATCAGTGAACAGGCCTATGGCTACACCTTC.